This TCR beta chain was sequenced in a study of T cell responses to AZD1222 COVID-19 vaccine. Study-wide findings and caveats: After the peak T cell response, and only then, were repertoires sampled. Donors, mostly white British, included more females; clonal diversity was possibly underestimated. Vaccination with two AZD1222 doses was followed by a rise in Spike-specific TCR breadth and depth. At baseline, just 5 or 6 AZD1222 recipients tested seropositive.

A remark on this clone: What it binds is unknown.

The assay was immunoSEQ multiplex PCR, and TCRdb's table has in-frame clones only and misses some. The data contain approximately 90,000 clones, approximately 89% of them singletons. Germline-derived CDR1 and CDR2 are SNHLY and FYNNEI. The V gene lost 4 bases and the J gene lost 4 bases, with 8 bases spanning the gap. The CDR3 covers 13 residues. The chain recombines TRBV2 with TRBJ1-3; tentatively, D is TRBD1 (5 bases). This receptor was obtained from an adult in good health. Sample: peripheral blood, taken on day 0 of AZD1222 vaccination. The CDR3 here is CASSASGGNTIYF. The DNA for the CDR3 is TGTGCCAGCAGTGCCTCAGGGGGAAACACCATATATTTT.